What follows are 28 T cell receptor beta chains derived from one specimen sequenced in a study of CD8 T cells in ankylosing spondylitis. TCRdb ran MiXCR on the 5' RACE reads and lists one entry per CDR3 protein. The repertoire has about 220,000 distinct CDR3 sequences, roughly 10% of them found once; the top ten carry less than 25%. Sequences were obtained from blood, either unsorted or a sorted T cell fraction (not recorded which). Receptor source: a male donor with ankylosing spondylitis or in good health (not recorded which).

On this clonotype itself: Since a much larger clone is just one base distant, this may be a read error. The V gene is TRBV7-3, the J gene TRBJ1-1; tentatively, D is TRBD1 (5 bases). The V end was cut by 3 bases, the J end by 7 bases, with 12 bases between. This CDR3 comprises 13 residues. Germline CDR1 is SGHTA and CDR2 is FQGTGA. The CDR3 is CASSFSRASEAFF. DNA of the CDR3: TGTGCCAGCAGCTTCTCCAGGGCCAGTGAAGCTTTCTTT.

There are a few counts of this clonotype. The genes are TRBV15 and TRBJ2-1; D is possibly TRBD2 (6 bases). Trimming removed 5 bases from V and 4 bases from J, with 18 bases in between. The CDR3 contains 16 residues. Germline loops: CDR1 LNHNV, CDR2 YYDKDF (reference sequence). The CDR3 sequence is CATSDKGRERYNEQFF. CDR3 DNA: TGTGCCACCAGCGACAAGGGGCGGGAACGGTACAATGAGCAGTTCTTC.

In its sample, this clonotype was seen a few times. CDR3 sequence: CASGGRSGANVLTF. The CDR3 nucleotides are TGTGCCAGCGGGGGTCGCTCTGGGGCCAACGTCCTGACTTTC. The V call is TRBV28, the J call TRBJ2-6; D may match TRBD1 or TRBD2 (5 bases each). Germline V lookup: CDR1 MDHEN, CDR2 SYDVKM. With 8 bases removed from V and 0 bases from J, the gap between germline ends came to 8 bases. This CDR3 has 14 amino acids.

This clonotype occurred a few times. The genes are TRBV7-8 and TRBJ2-3; D ambiguous. The ends were cut back, 3 bases at V and 4 bases at J, with 11 bases in the middle. The V gene's germline CDR1 is SGHVS and CDR2 FQNEAQ. The CDR3 has 14 residues. The CDR3 region has the DNA TGTGCCAGCAGCTTCGGCACCGCGGCAGATACGCAGTATTTT. The encoded protein is CASSFGTAADTQYF.

The table lists this clonotype with many counts. V is TRBV4-2 and J is TRBJ2-7, with TRBD2 matching over 9 bases. The CDR3 spans 15 residues. V trimming: 4 bases; J trimming: 0 bases; junction bases outside the gene matches: 4. Germline lookup yields CDR1 LGHNA and CDR2 YNFKEQ. The DNA for the CDR3 is TGTGCCAGCAGCCTTAGCGGGGGCCGCTCCTACGAGCAGTACTTC. Protein: CASSLSGGRSYEQYF.

There are many counts of this clonotype. The genes are TRBV20-1 and TRBJ2-3, with D perhaps TRBD2 (6 bases). The V end lost 2 bases, the J end lost 0 bases, and 9 bases lay between the germline ends. The germline CDR1 and CDR2 sequences are DFQATT and SNEGSKA (reference sequence). This CDR3 is built from 14 residues. The CDR3: CSARWGLSTDTQYF. CDR3 nucleotide sequence: TGCAGTGCTAGATGGGGACTTAGCACAGATACGCAGTATTTT.

This clonotype was seen repeatedly, ten times or more. This sequence joins TRBV13 and TRBJ2-3; TRBD2 matches at 8 bases. Trimming removed 3 bases from V and 6 bases from J; junction bases left unmatched: 5. Germline CDR1 and CDR2: PRHDT and FYEKMQ (reference sequence). This CDR3 spans 14 amino acids. Written as DNA, the CDR3 is TGTGCCAGCAGCTTTGCGGGACTAGGGGATACGCAGTATTTT. This encodes CASSFAGLGDTQYF.

This clonotype was observed many times. The rearrangement joins TRBV5-1 to TRBJ1-3; perhaps TRBD1 as D (6 bases). CDR3 length: 14 amino acids. Trimming removed 5 bases at V and 0 bases at J, with 9 bases between. The V gene's germline CDR1 is SGHRS and CDR2 YFSETQ. Here the CDR3 reads CASRRDNSGNTIYF. CDR3 DNA: TGCGCCAGCAGAAGGGACAACTCTGGAAACACCATATATTTT.

This clonotype was counted between two and nine times. V gene TRBV12-3 or TRBV12-4 combines with J gene TRBJ2-2; TRBD1 aligns across 9 bases. V lost 1 base and J lost 4; bases outside the gene matches: 4. CDR3 size: 16 residues. The CDR3 nucleotides read TGTGCCAGCAGTTTAGTGGGACAGGGTGTCACCGGGGAGCTGTTTTTT. This translates into CASSLVGQGVTGELFF.

This clonotype has more than one count but fewer than ten. The chain couples TRBV28 to TRBJ1-2; the match to TRBD1 covers 11 bases. J gave up 7 bases and V 8 bases, and 6 bases lay outside the gene matches. Per the germline V gene, CDR1 is MDHEN and CDR2 is SYDVKM. CDR3 length: 13 residues. DNA of the CDR3: TGTGCCAGCCGTGGACAGGGGGCCTCTGGCTACACCTTC. Amino acid sequence: CASRGQGASGYTF.

This clonotype was recorded a few times. The rearrangement joins TRBV7-3 to TRBJ2-3; 9 bases align to TRBD2. The CDR3 extends over 14 amino acids. Germline V gene data show CDR1 as SGHTA and CDR2 as FQGTGA. J lost 6 bases, V lost 4 bases, and 5 bases had no gene match. The chain's CDR3 is CASSSSGDWDTQYF. The DNA for the CDR3 is TGTGCCAGCAGCTCTAGCGGGGACTGGGATACGCAGTATTTT.

This clonotype was observed at least ten times. J is TRBJ1-1 and V is TRBV20-1, with 10 bases aligning to TRBD1. The V gene's germline CDR1 is DFQATT and CDR2 SNEGSKA (reference sequence). The CDR3 sequence is 13 residues long. J was trimmed by 4 bases and V by 5 bases; bases with no gene match: 4. The CDR3: CSAGRDRGTEAFF. The CDR3 region has the DNA TGCAGTGCTGGGCGGGACAGGGGCACTGAAGCTTTCTTT.

This clonotype was recorded many times. V usage is TRBV2 and J usage is TRBJ1-2; no clear D. CDR3 size: 12 residues. CDR1 SNHLY and CDR2 FYNNEI come from the germline V gene. V shed 4 bases and J shed 6 bases, with 9 bases lying between them. The CDR3 loop is CASSAPINGYTF. CDR3 in DNA: TGTGCCAGCAGTGCCCCCATCAATGGCTACACCTTC.

This chain uses TRBV3-1 with TRBJ2-5; D is ambiguous. Germline V CDR1 and CDR2: LGHDT, YNNKEL (reference sequence). The CDR3 has 13 residues. V was cut by 0 bases and J by 5 bases, with 7 bases left in between. DNA of the CDR3: TGTGCCAGCAGCCAAGATTTCGAGGAGACCCAGTACTTC. It codes for CASSQDFEETQYF.

This sequence joins TRBV20-1 and TRBJ2-1; 8 bases are a match to TRBD2. Unmatched junction bases numbered 4, after V lost 6 bases and J lost 3 bases. CDR1 is DFQATT and CDR2 is SNEGSKA in the germline V gene (reference sequence). This CDR3 is built from 13 residues. Here the CDR3 reads CSAVSGDYNEQFF. CDR3 DNA sequence: TGCAGTGCCGTTAGCGGGGACTACAATGAGCAGTTCTTC.

This clonotype was seen repeatedly, ten times or more. The chain employs TRBV20-1 and TRBJ2-5; TRBD1 aligns across 7 bases. The germline V gene has CDR1 DFQATT and CDR2 SNEGSKA (reference sequence). The CDR3 consists of 16 residues. Trimming at V came to 1 base and at J to 2 bases, leaving 10 bases not matched to a gene. CDR3 DNA: TGCAGTGCTAGAGTTGACCGGGACAGAGTTCAAGAGACCCAGTACTTC. It codes for CSARVDRDRVQETQYF.

This clonotype appeared many times. The chain links TRBV3-1 to TRBJ2-1; D may be TRBD1 (5 bases). The CDR3 sequence is 14 residues long. V lost 3 bases and J 9 bases, leaving 15 bases between the germline ends. Germline V lookup: CDR1 LGHDT, CDR2 YNNKEL (reference sequence). CDR3 coding DNA: TGTGCCAGCAGCCATGTAGGGGCCGTACCTGAGCAGTTCTTC. Translating gives CASSHVGAVPEQFF.

Ten or more counts support this clonotype. This chain links TRBV12-3 or TRBV12-4 with TRBJ2-7; the match to TRBD1 covers 7 bases. V lost 6 bases, J lost 3 bases, and 8 bases stayed unmatched. The CDR3 is 14 amino acids. The CDR3 DNA reads as TGTGCCAGCAGACCGGGACAGACCCTCTACGAGCAGTACTTC. Protein product: CASRPGQTLYEQYF.

The rearrangement links TRBV18 to TRBJ2-1; 8 nucleotides agree with TRBD2. J was trimmed by 3 bases and V by 2 bases; bases with no gene match: 9. The CDR3 extends over 17 amino acids. Germline CDR1 is KGHSH and CDR2 is LQKENI. The CDR3 here is CASSPIAGLAGYNEQFF. The CDR3 DNA reads TGTGCCAGCTCACCAATCGCCGGGCTAGCGGGCTACAATGAGCAGTTCTTC.

Comment on this clonotype: A much larger clone sits a single nucleotide away, making a read error possible. The rearrangement uses TRBV5-1 and TRBJ2-7; unclear D gene. The V gene's germline CDR1 is SGHRS and CDR2 YFSETQ. This CDR3 is built from 15 residues. The DNA for the CDR3 is TGCGCCAGCAGCTTGGGGTTTGAAATGAACTACGAGCCGTACTTC. Translating gives CASSLGFEMNYEPYF.

The table lists this clonotype with many counts. The chain uses TRBV24-1 and TRBJ1-1; weak D call: TRBD1 (6 bases). V dropped 4 bases and J dropped 3 bases, with 11 bases sitting between them. Germline-derived CDR1 and CDR2 are KGHDR and SFDVKD. This CDR3 region has 14 residues. The CDR3 here is CATSEGAADTEAFF. CDR3 bases: TGTGCCACCAGTGAGGGGGCGGCGGACACTGAAGCTTTCTTT.

Ten or more counts support this clonotype. The chain is built from TRBV11-2 and TRBJ2-4, with TRBD2 identical over 10 bases. V lost 2 bases to trimming and J lost 0 bases; unmatched junction nucleotides: 10. Germline CDR1 is SGHAT and CDR2 is FQNNGV. This CDR3 has 19 residues. The CDR3 DNA is TGTGCCAGCAGCTTAAAAAGCGGGGGGGACTCACTAGCCAAAAACATTCAGTACTTC. Its protein is CASSLKSGGDSLAKNIQYF. The full variable domain, rest sourced from reference TRBV11-2 and TRBJ2-4, is EAGVAQSPRYKIIEKRQSVAFWCNPISGHATLYWYQQILGQGPKLLIQFQNNGVVDDSQLPKDRFSAERLKGVDSTLKIQPAKLEDSAVYLCASSLKSGGDSLAKNIQYFGAGTRLSVL.

The J gene is TRBJ2-1, the V gene TRBV21-1; the DNA was not compared with TRBD1, the D call given in the table. TRBV21-1 constitutes a pseudogene. The length of the CDR3 is 17 residues. DNA of the CDR3: TGTGCCAGCAGCAGAAGAAAGAACAGGATTCCCTACAATGAGCAGTTCTTC. This encodes CASSRRKNRIPYNEQFF.

This clonotype was seen a handful of times. The chain combines TRBV5-1 with TRBJ1-4, with 7 bases aligning to TRBD1. With V trimmed by 5 bases and J by 4 bases, 5 bases remained unmatched. CDR3 length: 14 residues. The germline gives CDR1 SGHRS, CDR2 YFSETQ. CDR3 bases: TGCGCCAGCAGACGACAGGGACATAATGAAAAACTGTTTTTT. As protein: CASRRQGHNEKLFF.

This clonotype has a count of ten or more. The rearrangement uses TRBV5-1 and TRBJ2-3; D remains unclear. V lost 4 bases to trimming and J lost 5 bases, with 8 bases between them. Looked up from germline, CDR1 is SGHRS and CDR2 is YFSETQ. CDR3 size: 12 residues. Here the CDR3 reads CASSLLVDTQYF. DNA for the CDR3: TGCGCCAGCAGCCTTCTCGTAGATACGCAGTATTTT.

This clonotype showed up many times. The chain recombines TRBV15 with TRBJ2-3, with 11 bases matching TRBD2. This CDR3 has 21 residues. With V trimmed by 0 bases and J by 2 bases, 16 bases remained unmatched. The germline gives CDR1 LNHNV, CDR2 YYDKDF (reference sequence). The CDR3: CATSRDRGLAARDLITDTQYF. The CDR3, as DNA: TGTGCCACCAGCAGAGATAGGGGACTAGCGGCCCGAGATTTAATCACAGATACGCAGTATTTT.

V and J are TRBV28 and TRBJ2-7, with D perhaps assigned TRBD1 or TRBD2 (5 bases each). Per the germline V gene, CDR1 is MDHEN and CDR2 is SYDVKM. The CDR3 runs 13 residues. Trimming left V 7 bases short and J 0 bases short, with 10 bases between. CDR3 protein: CASIRDGSYEQYF. The CDR3, as DNA: TGTGCCAGCATAAGGGACGGCTCCTACGAGCAGTACTTC.

With regard to this clonotype: A much larger clone lies a single base off, so this may be a read error. J is TRBJ1-2 and V is TRBV28; D is unresolved. CDR1 and CDR2 from the germline V gene are MDHEN and SYDVKM. CDR3 length: 10 amino acids. The CDR3 loop reads CASSGDGHTF. In DNA form, the CDR3 reads TGTGCCAGCAGTGGGGATGGCCACACCTTC.